Presented here are 29 T cell receptor beta chains from one specimen sequenced in a study of blood T cell repertoires in COVID-19. Method: immunoSEQ multiplex PCR; TCRdb's copy keeps in-frame clones and lacks some. Found here are 200,000 or so clones, 80% to 90% of them singletons; the top ten hold roughly 3%. Specimen: PBMCs or T cells enriched from blood (not recorded which). These TCRs come from a young woman in a cohort exposed to, infected with or recovered from COVID-19 (not recorded which).

The V gene is TRBV29-1, the J gene TRBJ2-5; D ambiguous. Germline loops: CDR1 SQVTM, CDR2 ANQGSEA. CDR3 length equals 11 residues. V shed 4 bases and J shed 5 bases, with 8 bases lying between them. The CDR3 DNA sequence: TGCAGCGTTGGACATAAGGAGACCCAGTACTTC. As protein: CSVGHKETQYF.

V is TRBV30 and J is TRBJ2-3; D call uncertain. CDR1 is GTSNPN and CDR2 is SVGIG in the germline V gene (reference sequence). The ends were cut back, 2 bases at V and 2 bases at J, with 5 bases in the middle. This CDR3 contains 12 residues. The CDR3, as DNA: TGTGCCTGGAGTACTTCCACAGATACGCAGTATTTT. Translating gives CAWSTSTDTQYF.

The chain has TRBV29-1 and TRBJ1-1; the D gene is possibly TRBD1 (5 bases). The CDR3 extends over 11 amino acids. Germline-derived CDR1 and CDR2 are SQVTM and ANQGSEA. V was trimmed by 7 bases and J by 7 bases, leaving 13 bases between them. The DNA of the CDR3 is TGCAGCGCGGCCAGGGCTAATGAAGCTTTCTTT. Translated, it gives CSAARANEAFF. Based on the CDR3 plus reference TRBV29-1 and TRBJ1-1, the full variable domain is SAVISQKPSRDICQRGTSLTIQCQVDSQVTMMFWYRQQPGQSLTLIATANQGSEATYESGFVIDKFPISRPNLTFSTLTVSNMSPEDSSIYLCSAARANEAFFGQGTRLTVV.

The chain links TRBV11-2 to TRBJ2-1; possibly TRBD1 for D (5 bases). The V end was cut by 6 bases, the J end by 8 bases, with 23 bases between. The germline V gene has CDR1 SGHAT and CDR2 FQNNGV. This CDR3 spans 16 amino acids. The CDR3 DNA is TGTGCCAGCAGGTCTATCAGGGCACCGACATTGGATGAGCAGTTCTTC. This sequence encodes CASRSIRAPTLDEQFF.

This clone was counted a few times. The CDR3 region is CASSAQGADYGYTF. CDR3 DNA: TGTGCCAGCAGTGCCCAGGGGGCGGACTATGGCTACACCTTC. V is TRBV2 and J is TRBJ1-2; TRBD1 matches 8 bases. V trimming: 4 bases; J trimming: 3 bases; junction bases outside the gene matches: 4. Germline assignment: CDR1 SNHLY and CDR2 FYNNEI. CDR3 length equals 14 residues.

This clone has just a few counts. The chain joins TRBV7-2 to TRBJ2-1; 9 positions agree with TRBD1. Germline CDR1 and CDR2: SGHTA and FQGNSA. V shed 3 bases, J shed 3 bases, and the junction held 6 bases outside the gene matches. The CDR3 has 16 residues. CDR3 in DNA: TGTGCCAGCAGCTTGAGACCGGGACAGGGCTACAATGAGCAGTTCTTC. This codes for CASSLRPGQGYNEQFF.

The sample holds a few counts of this clone. The chain employs TRBV5-6 and TRBJ1-2, with D unclear. The CDR3 runs 14 residues. Trimming shortened V by 2 bases and J by 2 bases, and 10 bases separated the two germline ends. Germline loops: CDR1 SGHDT, CDR2 YYEEEE. CDR3 sequence: CASSFGRPNYGYTF. The DNA for the CDR3 is TGTGCCAGCAGCTTTGGGAGGCCCAACTATGGCTACACCTTC.

J is TRBJ1-3 and V is TRBV7-3; the D is unclear. CDR3 size: 15 residues. CDR1 is SGHTA and CDR2 is FQGTGA in the germline V gene. V dropped 4 bases and J dropped 1 base, with 11 bases sitting between them. CDR3 DNA: TGTGCCAGCAGCTCAGATCGGGATTCTGGAAACACCATATATTTT. This encodes CASSSDRDSGNTIYF. Based on the CDR3 plus reference TRBV7-3 and TRBJ1-3, the full variable domain is GAGVSQTPSNKVTEKGKYVELRCDPISGHTALYWYRQSLGQGPEFLIYFQGTGAADDSGLPNDRFFAVRPEGSVSTLKIQRTERGDSAVYLCASSSDRDSGNTIYFGEGSWLTVV.

In this sample, this clone turned up a few times. This chain's CDR3 is CASSMRGPLNTEAFF. CDR3 in DNA: TGTGCCAGCAGCATGAGAGGGCCCTTGAACACTGAAGCTTTCTTT. The chain links TRBV3-1 (or the pseudogene TRBV3-2) to TRBJ1-1, with D uncertain. V gave up 5 bases and J gave up 0 bases, with 13 bases separating them. Germline V gene lookup returns CDR1 LGHDT and CDR2 YNNKEL (reference sequence). The CDR3 is 15 amino acids.

This clone occurred once. The chain joins TRBV29-1 to TRBJ2-3; 8 bases fit TRBD1. This CDR3 is built from 13 residues. The germline V gene has CDR1 SQVTM and CDR2 ANQGSEA. V trimming: 4 bases; J trimming: 5 bases; junction bases outside the gene matches: 5. This CDR3 is CSVGTGGVDTQYF. The CDR3 DNA follows: TGCAGCGTTGGAACAGGGGGTGTAGATACGCAGTATTTT.

This chain links TRBV7-9 with TRBJ1-4, with D hard to call. The V gene lost 6 bases and the J gene lost 5 bases, with 10 bases spanning the gap. This CDR3 comprises 13 residues. Germline loops: CDR1 SEHNR, CDR2 FQNEAQ (reference sequence). Here the CDR3 reads CASSPNKNEKLFF. The CDR3 DNA reads as TGTGCCAGCAGTCCTAATAAGAATGAAAAACTGTTTTTT.

J is TRBJ1-6 and V is TRBV14; D call uncertain. Looked up from germline, CDR1 is SGHDN and CDR2 is FVKESK. Trimming took off 1 base at V and 12 bases at J, with 10 bases between the two ends. The CDR3 covers 13 residues. The CDR3: CASSQVNSGPLHF. DNA of the CDR3: TGTGCCAGCAGCCAAGTTAATTCGGGACCCCTCCACTTT.

The chain couples TRBV5-1 to TRBJ2-2, with a weak D call TRBD2 (6 bases). The CDR3 extends over 15 amino acids. Germline lookup yields CDR1 SGHRS and CDR2 YFSETQ. Trimming took off 4 bases at V and 6 bases at J, with 16 bases between the two ends. CDR3 residues: CASSTRTIRPGELFF. The CDR3 region has the DNA TGCGCCAGCAGCACGCGGACTATTCGGCCCGGGGAGCTGTTTTTT.

The chain has TRBV5-5 and TRBJ2-3; 8 nucleotides align to TRBD2. Germline V lookup: CDR1 SGHKS, CDR2 YYEKEE (reference sequence). The CDR3 consists of 16 residues. Trimming at V came to 0 bases and at J to 2 bases, leaving 5 bases not matched to a gene. The CDR3 coding sequence is TGTGCCAGCAGCTTGGCCCCGGGAGGGTACACAGATACGCAGTATTTT. Protein sequence: CASSLAPGGYTDTQYF.

V usage is TRBV28 and J usage is TRBJ1-5, with a weak D call TRBD1 (6 bases). This CDR3 comprises 16 residues. The germline CDR1 and CDR2 sequences are MDHEN and SYDVKM. V lost 4 bases, J lost 0 bases, and 13 bases lay in between. In nucleotides, the CDR3 is TGTGCCAGCAGTTCCGAGGGGGAATATAGCAATCAGCCCCAGCATTTT. Its translation: CASSSEGEYSNQPQHF.

The rearrangement joins TRBV24-1 to TRBJ1-5; TRBD1 matches at 7 bases. In germline, CDR1 is KGHDR, CDR2 SFDVKD. With V trimmed by 9 bases and J by 0 bases, 1 base remained unmatched. CDR3 size: 13 residues. The CDR3 loop reads CATGTVSNQPQHF. Here the CDR3 DNA reads TGTGCCACCGGGACAGTTAGCAATCAGCCCCAGCATTTT.

The chain combines TRBV7-3 with TRBJ1-5; D is perhaps TRBD1 (6 bases). The V gene lost 3 bases and the J gene lost 6 bases, with 12 bases spanning the gap. The CDR3 consists of 14 residues. Germline V gene lookup returns CDR1 SGHTA and CDR2 FQGTGA. As DNA, the CDR3 is TGTGCCAGCAGCTTGACGGGGGGCACTCAGCCCCAGCATTTT. Its protein is CASSLTGGTQPQHF.

The chain couples TRBV2 to TRBJ1-6; D call uncertain. Between the trimmed V and J ends, which lost 9 bases and 8 bases, there was a span of 17 bases. Per the germline V gene, CDR1 is SNHLY and CDR2 is FYNNEI. The CDR3 length is 14 residues. The CDR3 protein is CASTPTGGDSPLHF. For the CDR3, the DNA is TGTGCCAGTACTCCAACGGGAGGCGATTCACCCCTCCACTTT.

The V gene is TRBV15, the J gene TRBJ1-2, with D unresolved. The V end was cut by 0 bases, the J end by 3 bases, with 17 bases between. This CDR3 comprises 17 residues. Germline CDR1 and CDR2: LNHNV and YYDKDF (reference sequence). The CDR3 protein is CATSRDHIFGRDYGYTF. The CDR3 DNA follows: TGTGCCACCAGCAGAGACCACATTTTCGGGCGGGACTATGGCTACACCTTC.

This clone was seen a few times. The chain employs TRBV11-2 and TRBJ1-5; D is ambiguous. The CDR3 extends over 14 amino acids. V gave up 1 base and J gave up 5 bases, with 9 bases separating them. In germline, CDR1 is SGHAT, CDR2 FQNNGV. In nucleotides, the CDR3 is TGTGCCAGCAGCTTAGGAGGGAGTCATCAGCCCCAGCATTTT. This gives the protein CASSLGGSHQPQHF.

The rearrangement joins TRBV5-1 to TRBJ1-1; no clear D. The CDR3 contains 14 residues. CDR1 SGHRS and CDR2 YFSETQ come from the germline V gene. V lost 4 bases and J 0 bases, leaving 10 bases between the germline ends. The DNA of the CDR3 is TGCGCCAGCAGCATTGACAAACTGAACACTGAAGCTTTCTTT. Translated, it gives CASSIDKLNTEAFF.

This sequence joins TRBV4-1 and TRBJ1-3; TRBD1 might be the D (5 bases). Trimming stripped 1 base from V and 1 base from J, with 11 bases between. Germline V gene sequence: CDR1 MGHRA, CDR2 YSYEKL. The CDR3 runs 16 residues. Written as DNA, the CDR3 is TGCGCCAGCAGCCAAGGGGACGGGGGGTCTGGAAACACCATATATTTT. Encoded protein: CASSQGDGGSGNTIYF.

The V and J genes are TRBV24-1 and TRBJ2-3; D might be TRBD2 (5 bases). Trimming took off 1 base at V and 6 bases at J, with 10 bases between the two ends. The CDR3 loop spans 14 amino acids. Germline values: CDR1 KGHDR, CDR2 SFDVKD. The CDR3 loop reads CATSDFSSGDTQYF. Written as DNA, the CDR3 is TGTGCCACCAGTGATTTCAGCTCGGGGGATACGCAGTATTTT.

The V call is TRBV7-3, the J call TRBJ2-7; TRBD2 is a possible D gene (6 bases). The V gene lost 4 bases and the J gene lost 6 bases, with 16 bases spanning the gap. The CDR3 contains 14 residues. Per the germline V gene, CDR1 is SGHTA and CDR2 is FQGTGA. This CDR3 is CASSSTGGMGEQYF. CDR3 coding DNA: TGTGCCAGCAGCTCTACCGGGGGTATGGGCGAGCAGTACTTC.

This chain connects TRBV6-5 to TRBJ2-7, with TRBD1 as a possible D gene (5 bases). Germline V gene data show CDR1 as MNHEY and CDR2 as SVGAGI. The CDR3 has 15 amino acids. Trimming shortened V by 4 bases and J by 3 bases, and 16 bases separated the two germline ends. CDR3 sequence: CASSSPGQVFYEQYF. The CDR3 DNA reads TGTGCCAGCAGTTCCCCCGGACAAGTGTTCTACGAGCAGTACTTC.

The rearrangement joins TRBV7-8 to TRBJ1-5, with a tentative D call TRBD1 (6 bases). Deletions cut 1 base from V and 0 bases from J, with 10 bases between. From germline, CDR1 is SGHVS and CDR2 FQNEAQ. The CDR3 runs 16 residues. In DNA, the CDR3 is TGTGCCAGCAGCTTAGAAACAGGGTATAGCAATCAGCCCCAGCATTTT. This encodes CASSLETGYSNQPQHF.

J is TRBJ1-2 and V is TRBV2, with 8 nucleotides matching TRBD1. V was clipped by 7 bases and J by 7 bases; unmatched bases: 11. From germline, CDR1 is SNHLY and CDR2 FYNNEI. The CDR3 extends over 14 amino acids. The CDR3 loop is CASIPGQVLFGYTF. Written as DNA, the CDR3 is TGTGCCAGCATACCGGGACAGGTCCTATTTGGCTACACCTTC.

The chain couples TRBV5-1 to TRBJ1-1; D gene ambiguous. The CDR3 runs to 14 residues. Germline-derived CDR1 and CDR2 are SGHRS and YFSETQ. The V gene lost 3 bases and the J gene lost 2 bases, with 11 bases spanning the gap. The CDR3 DNA is TGCGCCAGCAGCTGGGGTAGCGGCAACACTGAAGCTTTCTTT. This gives the protein CASSWGSGNTEAFF.

V and J are TRBV4-1 and TRBJ1-1, with D unresolved. Deletions cut 3 bases from V and 1 base from J, with 15 bases between. The CDR3 runs to 16 residues. Germline V gene lookup returns CDR1 MGHRA and CDR2 YSYEKL. CDR3: CASSHVRGETNTEAFF. CDR3 nucleotides: TGCGCCAGCAGCCACGTCAGAGGCGAGACGAACACTGAAGCTTTCTTT.